This T cell receptor (beta chain) was sequenced in a study of T cell repertoires in cytomegalovirus infection (dated by TCRdb to about 2019). About the investigation overall: The HLA type of each donor mattered for the analysis, because public TCR beta signatures pointed to carriage of CMV infection along with the matching HLA type. The full study reports these points: In the ex vivo response, HLA-C-restricted CMV-specific TCR beta clonotypes were dominant, and in two of eight donors the single most frequent clonotype came from this HLA-C-restricted group. Carriers of CMV infection plus the relevant HLA type were discriminated by the cumulative frequency of public TCR beta family members in the study cohort and in an independent approximately 360-donor cohort.

Instrument used: Illumina HiSeq 1500. The public reads were quality trimmed at Q25 with fastp and then assembled into clones with MiXCR by TCRdb, keeping productive beta chains. Each record represents a unique CDR3 protein, reported with the most common genes and DNA among its rows. The sample records nearly 550,000 distinct CDR3 sequences, 15% to 20% of which are singletons. The ten largest clones represent about 24% of the sample. CDR1 SQVTM and CDR2 ANQGSEA are derived from the germline V gene. From cysteine to phenylalanine, the CDR3 is 10 amino acids long. Only CDR3 DNA is held: 30 bases, read in frame from base 1. Trimming removed 5 bases from V and 4 bases from J, leaving 5 bases between the germline ends. This clonotype showed up many times. The specificity of this receptor is unknown. Base qualities are not provided; no much larger clone lies one nucleotide away.

The sequence joins TRBV29-1 to TRBJ2-5, with no D gene named confidently. Sequenced sample: CD8+ T cells from PBMCs. The sequence came from a human donor in good health (CMV status not recorded). Some clones in this sample may be carry-over from other donors' samples. The DNA sequence is TGCAGCGTTCCGGGAGAGACCCAGTACTTC. Translated, it gives CSVPGETQYF.